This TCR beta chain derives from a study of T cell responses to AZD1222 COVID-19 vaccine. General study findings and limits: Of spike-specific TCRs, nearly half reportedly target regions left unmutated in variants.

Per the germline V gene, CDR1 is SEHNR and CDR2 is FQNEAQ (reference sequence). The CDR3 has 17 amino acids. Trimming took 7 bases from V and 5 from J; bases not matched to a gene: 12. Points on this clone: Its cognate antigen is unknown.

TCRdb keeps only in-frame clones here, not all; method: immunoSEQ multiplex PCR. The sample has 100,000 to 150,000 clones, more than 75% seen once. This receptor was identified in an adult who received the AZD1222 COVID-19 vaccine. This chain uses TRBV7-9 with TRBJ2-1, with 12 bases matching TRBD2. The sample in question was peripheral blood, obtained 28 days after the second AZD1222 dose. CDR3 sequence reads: CASKGLAGGPGDNEQFF. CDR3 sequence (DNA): TGTGCCAGCAAAGGGCTAGCGGGAGGGCCTGGGGACAATGAGCAGTTCTTC.